The TCR beta chain under discussion was sequenced for a study of cytomegalovirus exposure and HLA in healthy donors. Notes on the study in general: Being productive about 87% or about 30% of the time was typical of most TCR beta V segments in an earlier analysis. In a later analysis, TCR beta V- and J-gene trimming was associated with a missense DCLRE1C variant. Diagnosis of cytomegalovirus status made by the classifier reportedly showed high specificity and sensitivity.

V shed 6 bases and J shed 0 bases, with 18 bases lying between them. The CDR3 covers 18 residues. Germline values: CDR1 MDHEN, CDR2 SYDVKM. In the case of this clone: The antigen is not known.

Primers for the PCR totalled 60 Vbeta and 13 Jbeta. Data came from immunoSEQ multiplex PCR; TCRdb stores just in-frame clones and leaves some out. The sample comprises approximately 170,000 clones, 78% of which are singletons, and roughly 6.4% rests with the top ten. Sampled while nominally healthy, donors likely had unrecorded immune exposures. The chain has TRBV28 and TRBJ1-6; the D is unclear. This clonotype was sampled from a woman aged 40 to 50 in good health and CMV-seropositive. Sequenced material: PBMCs. The CDR3 DNA sequence: TGTGCCAGCAGCTCACGATATGACGGGAGCTCCTATAATTCACCCCTCCACTTT. It codes for CASSSRYDGSSYNSPLHF.